This T cell receptor beta chain was obtained from a study of blood T cell repertoires in COVID-19. Looking at the study overall: Sites across the United States, Italy and Spain contributed samples from acute and convalescent COVID-19. T cells, B-cell-depleted T cells, or PBMCs supplied cDNA or gDNA.

Original data processing: Estimation of nucleated cell counts was performed using reference gene primer amplification. The protocol was immunoSEQ multiplex PCR, while the TCRdb copy is restricted to in-frame clones and leaves out a portion. V and J calls and clone size are copied from that table; D and trimming were computed from the DNA. The sample includes roughly 200,000 clones, about 88% of them seen just once. The CDR3 runs to 15 residues. Trimming took 2 bases from V and 1 from J, leaving 7 bases between them. The germline V gene encodes CDR1 SGHNT and CDR2 YYREEE (reference sequence). Sequences were obtained from peripheral blood. The source is a man in his late teens or twenties with active or convalescent COVID-19. The chain is built from TRBV5-4 and TRBJ1-6; a weak D match, TRBD1 (6 bases). In nucleotides, the CDR3 is TGTGCCAGCAGCTTAGGGGGATCCTATAATTCACCCCTCCACTTT. Protein product: CASSLGGSYNSPLHF.